The source of this T cell receptor (beta chain) is a study of chemoradiotherapy in HPV16-positive cancers (dated by TCRdb to 2021 to 2024). Concerning the study at large: Candidate HPV-specific T-cell clones and common TCR motifs were defined by functional T-cell assays performed on cells from a couple of HPV16-positive patients. The study set out to ask whether T-cell immunity against the HPV oncoproteins E6 and E7 changes over the course of chemoradiotherapy and whether that immunity affects survival. The candidate HPV-specific TCRs and motifs were then tracked in TCR repertoires from over 85 patients with HPV-related cancers.

Library preparation used the immunoSEQ multiplex PCR assay. The clones in this table, taken by TCRdb from immuneACCESS, are in-frame only. Not every clone is retained; where verified, under half of the shortfall comes from an unresolved V gene, and the cause of the rest is unknown. This sample holds about 53,000 clones; roughly nine tenths were observed only once. The ten top clones hold less than 3.5% of the sample. Repertoires were sampled multiple times during chemoradiotherapy, which allowed clonal expansion in the tumor microenvironment to be followed. Turning to this clone: The target of this receptor is not known. Per-base qualities were not stored, and no clone one base away is much larger.

What the authors observed across the whole study: In HPV16-positive patients, expansion of HPV-responsive T cells during chemoradiotherapy was found to be associated with improved recurrence-free survival. Only two HPV16-positive patients were used to derive the functional definition of HPV-specific T cells, and the survival association was reported for HPV16-positive patients. Expansion of candidate HPV-specific clones and E7-related TCR motifs was observed in the tumor microenvironment during treatment, whereas no such expansion was observed for non-HPV-specific T cells.

A distance of 15 bases separates the germline ends of V and J, which lose 7 bases and 7 bases respectively. The germline V gene yields SGHDT for CDR1 and YYEEEE for CDR2. Reading from cysteine to phenylalanine, the CDR3 counts 12 amino acids. Of the read, only the CDR3 DNA is kept; its 36 bases are in frame from base 1. The chain employs TRBV5-6 and TRBJ2-7; the D gene is possibly TRBD2, with 5 bases matching. Here the sequenced sample was blood, taken from a patient who underwent chemoradiotherapy. This clonotype was sampled from a human donor with HPV-associated anogenital cancer. The CDR3 sequence is CASQAPPGEQYF. Here is the DNA: TGTGCCAGCCAAGCTCCTCCGGGAGAGCAGTACTTC.